The subject of this entry is one T cell receptor (beta chain). This specimen belongs to a study of blood T cell repertoires in COVID-19. The overall study: PBMCs, B-cell-depleted T cells, or T cells were the source of the cDNA or gDNA that made up the material.

Germline-derived CDR1 and CDR2 are SNHLY and FYNNEI. The CDR3 extends over 14 amino acids. V shed 3 bases and J 8 bases; nucleotides not matched to a gene: 2. Sequenced by immunoSEQ multiplex PCR; TCRdb stores in-frame clones only, minus some. The sample lists some 460,000 clones, approximately 90% occurring once. The V and J genes are TRBV2 and TRBJ1-6; TRBD1 matches 9 bases. This clonotype originated in a woman younger than 45 with acute or convalescent COVID-19. The sequenced sample was peripheral blood. CDR3 nucleotide sequence: TGTGCCAGCAGTGAGGACAGGGGTGATTCACCCCTCCACTTT. Translation: CASSEDRGDSPLHF. The variable domain in full, completed from reference TRBV2 and TRBJ1-6, reads EPEVTQTPSHQVTQMGQEVILRCVPISNHLYFYWYRQILGQKVEFLVSFYNNEISEKSEIFDDQFSVERPDGSNFTLKIRSTKLEDSAMYFCASSEDRGDSPLHFGNGTRLTVT.